The 32 T cell receptor beta chains given below trace back to one sample, sequenced in a study of blood T cell repertoires in COVID-19. Profiled with immunoSEQ multiplex PCR; TCRdb holds only in-frame clones, not every one. The sample carries about 160,000 clones, 81% recorded once. The sample taken for sequencing was PBMCs or T cells enriched from blood (not recorded which). These receptor sequences come from a woman aged 40 to 49 with acute COVID-19.

V gene TRBV12-3 or TRBV12-4 combines with J gene TRBJ2-3; D is possibly TRBD2 (6 bases). This CDR3 spans 12 amino acids. With 10 bases removed from V and 8 bases from J, the gap between germline ends came to 16 bases. For the CDR3, the DNA is TGTGCCACCGGGAGAGATTATAGTACGCAGTATTTT. It translates to CATGRDYSTQYF.

The rearrangement uses TRBV7-2 and TRBJ2-2, with TRBD1 matching over 8 bases. CDR1 is SGHTA and CDR2 is FQGNSA in the germline V gene. V was pared by 1 base and J by 5 bases, with 15 bases of the junction left unmatched. This CDR3 contains 19 residues. CDR3 amino acids: CASSLGSVIGQGKTGELFF. CDR3 nucleotide sequence: TGTGCCAGCAGCTTAGGATCGGTAATAGGACAGGGAAAAACCGGGGAGCTGTTTTTT. Supplemented by reference TRBV7-2 and TRBJ2-2, the full variable domain reads GAGVSQSPSNKVTEKGKDVELRCDPISGHTALYWYRQSLGQGLEFLIYFQGNSAPDKSGLPSDRFSAERTGGSVSTLTIQRTQQEDSAVYLCASSLGSVIGQGKTGELFFGEGSRLTVL.

CDR3 amino acids: CASSPKPSGTNTGELFF. CDR3 DNA: TGTGCCAGCAGCCCGAAACCTAGCGGGACGAACACCGGGGAGCTGTTTTTT. The chain employs TRBV4-2 and TRBJ2-2, with 9 bases aligning to TRBD2. The CDR3 covers 17 residues. Trimming took 4 bases from V and 0 from J; bases not matched to a gene: 6. Germline V gene data show CDR1 as LGHNA and CDR2 as YNFKEQ.

This clone has just one count. The chain recombines TRBV5-1 with TRBJ2-2; TRBD2 matches at 7 bases. J gave up 2 bases and V 1 base, and 8 bases lay outside the gene matches. The CDR3 length is 17 residues. The germline CDR1 and CDR2 sequences are SGHRS and YFSETQ. In DNA, the CDR3 is TGCGCCAGCAGCTTGTCGCTCCTAGCGGACAACACCGGGGAGCTGTTTTTT. It yields the protein CASSLSLLADNTGELFF.

The CDR3 sequence is CASSQLSGRAIEQFF. The CDR3 DNA follows: TGTGCCAGCAGCCAACTTAGCGGGAGGGCGATCGAGCAGTTCTTC. The rearrangement links TRBV3-1 (or the pseudogene TRBV3-2) to TRBJ2-1; 11 nucleotides match TRBD2. The length of the CDR3 is 15 residues. Germline CDR1 and CDR2: LGHDT and YNNKEL (reference sequence). Trimming took 2 bases from V and 10 from J; bases not matched to a gene: 7.

This chain joins TRBV5-1 and TRBJ1-3; possible D gene TRBD1, 5 bases. CDR1 SGHRS and CDR2 YFSETQ come from the germline V gene. V was pared by 4 bases and J by 5 bases, with 16 bases between. CDR3 size: 15 residues. CDR3 residues: CASSRSVGLRNTIYF. In DNA, the CDR3 is TGCGCCAGCAGCCGGTCCGTGGGGCTAAGAAACACCATATATTTT.

This chain links TRBV18 with TRBJ1-2; D not certain. Per the germline V gene, CDR1 is KGHSH and CDR2 is LQKENI. The V and J ends lost 3 bases and 3 bases respectively, with 8 bases between them. The CDR3 loop spans 13 amino acids. Here the CDR3 DNA reads TGTGCCAGCTCACCGTCCATTGACTATGGCTACACCTTC. It is translated as CASSPSIDYGYTF.

The chain combines TRBV19 with TRBJ1-4; TRBD1 agrees at 9 bases. V lost 5 bases, J lost 8 bases, and 6 bases stayed unmatched. The CDR3 totals 14 residues. CDR1 and CDR2 from the germline V gene are LNHDA and SQIVND (reference sequence). The DNA for the CDR3 is TGTGCCAGTAGTTCGACAGGGGGAGGAGAAAAACTGTTTTTT. It specifies CASSSTGGGEKLFF. The whole variable domain, filled in from reference TRBV19 and TRBJ1-4, reads DGGITQSPKYLFRKEGQNVTLSCEQNLNHDAMYWYRQDPGQGLRLIYYSQIVNDFQKGDIAEGYSVSREKKESFPLTVTSAQKNPTAFYLCASSSTGGGEKLFFGSGTQLSVL.

The J gene is TRBJ2-2, the V gene TRBV7-9; 7 positions agree with TRBD1. V lost 4 bases, J lost 6 bases, and 11 bases stayed unmatched. From germline, CDR1 is SEHNR and CDR2 FQNEAQ (reference sequence). The CDR3 spans 16 residues. The CDR3 DNA reads TGTGCCAGCAGCTCCTCCTGGACAGGCCCGTCCGGGGAGCTGTTTTTT. It encodes CASSSSWTGPSGELFF.

The chain uses TRBV30 and TRBJ2-2; 7 bases are a match to TRBD2. J was trimmed by 1 base and V by 8 bases; bases with no gene match: 13. Germline V lookup: CDR1 GTSNPN, CDR2 SVGIG (reference sequence). The CDR3 has 16 residues. The CDR3 loop is CAASLAFLGNTGELFF. The DNA of the CDR3 is TGTGCCGCATCACTAGCGTTCTTGGGGAACACCGGGGAGCTGTTTTTT.

The genes are TRBV5-1 and TRBJ2-1, with a weak D call TRBD2 (6 bases). The CDR3 sequence is 16 residues long. The germline V gene has CDR1 SGHRS and CDR2 YFSETQ. V was cut by 0 bases and J by 10 bases, with 20 bases left in between. The CDR3: CASSLEGGALDTEQFF. The CDR3 region has the DNA TGCGCCAGCAGCTTGGAAGGCGGGGCCCTTGATACGGAGCAGTTCTTC.

V usage is TRBV5-1 and J usage is TRBJ2-5; possible D gene TRBD1, 6 bases. Trimming took 6 bases from V and 3 from J, leaving 18 bases between them. CDR3 size: 15 residues. CDR1 SGHRS and CDR2 YFSETQ come from the germline V gene. The CDR3 here is CASNLFGGGEETQYF. DNA for the CDR3: TGCGCCAGCAACCTATTTGGGGGCGGCGAAGAGACCCAGTACTTC.

The chain employs TRBV15 and TRBJ2-3; 7 bases map to TRBD2. The germline CDR1 and CDR2 sequences are LNHNV and YYDKDF (reference sequence). The V and J ends lost 1 base and 1 base, in that order; junction bases with no gene match: 2. The CDR3 spans 15 residues. CDR3 region: CATSRARGGTDTQYF. CDR3 DNA: TGTGCCACCAGCAGAGCCCGGGGGGGCACAGATACGCAGTATTTT.

This clone was seen a handful of times. The chain links TRBV6-5 to TRBJ2-1; 8 nucleotides line up with TRBD2. The CDR3 length is 15 residues. Germline CDR1 reads MNHEY; CDR2 reads SVGAGI. Germline trimming cut 6 bases from V and 6 bases from J; bases unmatched to any gene: 10. CDR3 DNA sequence: TGTGCCAGCAGGCTCGGCAGCGGGAGCCCCAATGAGCAGTTCTTC. The encoded protein is CASRLGSGSPNEQFF.

The V and J genes are TRBV3-1 (or the pseudogene TRBV3-2) and TRBJ2-1; D perhaps matches TRBD2 (6 bases). Germline V gene lookup returns CDR1 LGHDT and CDR2 YNNKEL (reference sequence). There are 16 residues in the CDR3. V dropped 1 base and J dropped 10 bases, with 20 bases sitting between them. The CDR3, as DNA: TGTGCCAGCAGCCAAGGATCCCCCAGGCGGGGAACGGAGCAGTTCTTC. It specifies CASSQGSPRRGTEQFF.

In the case of this clone: At the DNA level, this CDR3 is encoded by other sequences in the same sample as well. The rearrangement links TRBV5-1 to TRBJ1-1; weak D call: TRBD1 (6 bases). CDR3 size: 14 residues. V gave up 3 bases and J gave up 2 bases, with 11 bases separating them. Germline V gives CDR1 SGHRS, CDR2 YFSETQ. The CDR3 loop is CASSSRTANTEAFF. The CDR3 nucleotides read TGCGCCAGCAGCTCCAGGACAGCTAACACTGAAGCTTTCTTT. The full variable domain, its missing parts supplied by reference TRBV5-1 and TRBJ1-1, is KAGVTQTPRYLIKTRGQQVTLSCSPISGHRSVSWYQQTPGQGLQFLFEYFSETQRNKGNFPGRFSGRQFSNSRSEMNVSTLELGDSALYLCASSSRTANTEAFFGQGTRLTVV.

The rearrangement uses TRBV7-8 and TRBJ2-1, with a possible D match to TRBD2 (5 bases). The CDR3 spans 14 residues. CDR1 and CDR2 from the germline V gene are SGHVS and FQNEAQ. V shed 6 bases and J shed 7 bases, with 16 bases lying between them. The CDR3 DNA is TGTGCCAGCAGTTACCGTGAGGGCCTTAATGAGCAGTTCTTC. Its translation is CASSYREGLNEQFF.

The chain combines TRBV7-2 with TRBJ1-4; the match to TRBD1 covers 7 bases. V gave up 9 bases and J gave up 7 bases; unmatched junction bases: 8. Germline V CDR1 and CDR2: SGHTA, FQGNSA. This CDR3 contains 13 residues. CDR3 sequence reads: CARVQQGSEKLFF. The DNA of the CDR3 is TGTGCCAGGGTCCAACAGGGGTCTGAAAAACTGTTTTTT.

The chain uses TRBV2 and TRBJ2-5; 14 nucleotides align to TRBD2. The CDR3 has 15 amino acids. CDR1 and CDR2 from the germline V gene are SNHLY and FYNNEI. The trim removed 7 bases at V and 5 bases at J, leaving 6 bases unmatched. The CDR3 is CASKGLAGEWETQYF. The CDR3, as DNA: TGTGCCAGCAAGGGACTAGCGGGAGAATGGGAGACCCAGTACTTC.

J is TRBJ1-6 and V is TRBV3-1 (or the pseudogene TRBV3-2); D not certain. This CDR3 contains 14 residues. V lost 1 base, J lost 6 bases, and 7 bases lay in between. Germline values: CDR1 LGHDT, CDR2 YNNKEL (reference sequence). CDR3 region: CASSQGGVNSPLHF. The CDR3 DNA sequence: TGTGCCAGCAGCCAAGGAGGTGTTAATTCACCCCTCCACTTT.

This chain connects TRBV29-1 to TRBJ2-2; 7 positions match TRBD1. Germline assignment: CDR1 SQVTM and CDR2 ANQGSEA. The length of the CDR3 is 14 residues. V lost 6 bases to trimming and J lost 5 bases; unmatched junction nucleotides: 9. CDR3 protein: CSVETGRATGELFF. The CDR3 nucleotides are TGCAGCGTCGAGACAGGGCGGGCTACCGGGGAGCTGTTTTTT.

The gene calls are TRBV5-4 and TRBJ2-3; 12 bases map to TRBD2. The CDR3 contains 16 residues. V lost 4 bases and J lost 3; bases outside the gene matches: 6. Per germline, CDR1 SGHNT and CDR2 YYREEE (reference sequence). This chain's CDR3 is CASSLRLAGVTDTQYF. The CDR3 DNA reads TGTGCCAGCAGCCTACGACTAGCGGGGGTTACAGATACGCAGTATTTT. The full variable domain, in which reference TRBV5-4 and TRBJ2-3 provide the parts outside the CDR3, is ETGVTQSPTHLIKTRGQQVTLRCSSQSGHNTVSWYQQALGQGPQFIFQYYREEENGRGNFPPRFSGLQFPNYSSELNVNALELDDSALYLCASSLRLAGVTDTQYFGPGTRLTVL.

The genes are TRBV5-1 and TRBJ1-1, with 7 nucleotides matching TRBD1. Germline CDR1 reads SGHRS; CDR2 reads YFSETQ. There are 13 residues in the CDR3. Unmatched junction bases numbered 6, after V lost 7 bases and J lost 3 bases. The CDR3 DNA sequence: TGCGCCAGCGGAAGGGGGCTCGACACTGAAGCTTTCTTT. Translating it yields CASGRGLDTEAFF.

This clone was recorded only once. This chain uses TRBV2 with TRBJ1-1; D not resolved. V shed 5 bases and J shed 0 bases, with 4 bases lying between them. Germline V lookup: CDR1 SNHLY, CDR2 FYNNEI. This CDR3 is 12 amino acids long. The CDR3 loop reads CASSRLNTEAFF. The CDR3 DNA reads as TGTGCCAGCAGTCGTTTGAACACTGAAGCTTTCTTT.

This chain uses TRBV6-5 with TRBJ2-5, with 11 positions matching TRBD1. CDR1 and CDR2 from the germline V gene are MNHEY and SVGAGI. The CDR3 spans 15 residues. The ends lost 6 bases at V and 4 bases at J; junction bases unmatched: 7. The CDR3 loop is CASRPGTGGLETQYF. Here the CDR3 DNA reads TGTGCCAGCAGACCCGGGACAGGGGGTCTAGAGACCCAGTACTTC.

The genes are TRBV9 and TRBJ1-2, with 7 bases that match TRBD1. Germline V gene data show CDR1 as SGDLS and CDR2 as YYNGEE. This CDR3 has 15 residues. Germline trimming cut 0 bases from V and 0 bases from J; bases unmatched to any gene: 2. The CDR3 DNA sequence: TGTGCCAGCAGCGTAGAAACAGGGGCTAACTATGGCTACACCTTC. It codes for CASSVETGANYGYTF.

The chain is built from TRBV6-5 and TRBJ1-2, with 9 bases aligning to TRBD1. This CDR3 is built from 15 residues. V lost 6 bases, J lost 3 bases, and 8 bases stayed unmatched. Per the germline V gene, CDR1 is MNHEY and CDR2 is SVGAGI. CDR3 nucleotide sequence: TGTGCCAGCAGGGAGAGGACAGGGGAGGACTATGGCTACACCTTC. Encoded protein: CASRERTGEDYGYTF.

The rearrangement joins TRBV12-3 or TRBV12-4 to TRBJ1-2; D not certain. Trimming pared 6 bases from V and 8 bases from J, leaving 16 bases between. This CDR3 contains 13 residues. The chain's CDR3 is CASSPRGREGYTF. The CDR3 DNA reads as TGTGCCAGCAGCCCACGTGGGAGAGAAGGCTACACCTTC.

The CDR3 loop is CASSQGTGRTWNEQFF. In nucleotides, the CDR3 is TGCGCCAGCAGCCAAGGGACCGGACGGACATGGAATGAGCAGTTCTTC. The chain couples TRBV4-1 to TRBJ2-1, with D perhaps matching TRBD1 (5 bases). From germline, CDR1 is MGHRA and CDR2 YSYEKL. V was trimmed by 1 base and J by 7 bases, leaving 17 bases between them. This CDR3 is 16 amino acids long.

The V and J genes are TRBV18 and TRBJ1-1; D is possibly TRBD1 (6 bases). V gave up 3 bases and J gave up 5 bases, with 13 bases separating them. From germline, CDR1 is KGHSH and CDR2 LQKENI. This CDR3 is built from 14 residues. As DNA, the CDR3 is TGTGCCAGCTCACCGGGCAGGGGTGGGACTGAAGCTTTCTTT. Translated: CASSPGRGGTEAFF. The full variable domain, completed using reference TRBV18 and TRBJ1-1, is NAGVMQNPRHLVRRRGQEARLRCSPMKGHSHVYWYRQLPEEGLKFMVYLQKENIIDESGMPKERFSAEFPKEGPSILRIQQVVRGDSAAYFCASSPGRGGTEAFFGQGTRLTVV.

In this sample, this clone turned up once. The J gene is TRBJ2-2, the V gene TRBV6-5; D remains ambiguous. V was clipped by 5 bases and J by 4 bases, with 8 bases between them. Germline loops: CDR1 MNHEY, CDR2 SVGAGI. This CDR3 comprises 13 residues. CDR3 loop: CASSPVITGELFF. The CDR3 DNA is TGTGCCAGCAGTCCAGTCATCACCGGGGAGCTGTTTTTT.

V and J are TRBV9 and TRBJ1-4; D remains ambiguous. This CDR3 has 15 residues. Germline CDR1 is SGDLS and CDR2 is YYNGEE. Trimming stripped 4 bases from V and 7 bases from J, with 17 bases between. The CDR3 region is CASSSPAAPSEKLFF. The CDR3 coding sequence is TGTGCCAGCAGCTCCCCCGCGGCCCCGAGTGAAAAACTGTTTTTT.